These 4 T cell receptor beta chains were sequenced from one sample in a study of neurological immune-mediated disorders. TCRdb fed the 5' RACE reads into MiXCR, producing one record per CDR3 protein. The sample shows tens of thousands of distinct CDR3 sequences, more than 9.5% of them seen only once. The sequenced material came from PBMCs. These receptors were taken from a female donor in good health.

This clonotype was counted ten times or more. V gene TRBV5-1 combines with J gene TRBJ1-2; 7 bases align to TRBD1. In germline, CDR1 is SGHRS, CDR2 YFSETQ. The CDR3 is made up of 14 amino acids. The V segment lost 4 bases and the J segment 2 bases; nucleotides outside the gene matches: 5. The CDR3 DNA sequence: TGCGCCAGCAGCGCGGAGACAGGGAACTATGGCTACACCTTC. This encodes CASSAETGNYGYTF.

On this clonotype: This could be a read error, since a much larger clone is one nucleotide away. The V call is TRBV5-1, the J call TRBJ2-3; 7 bases match TRBD1. This CDR3 region has 15 residues. Germline assignment: CDR1 SGHRS and CDR2 YFSETQ. V shed 4 bases, J shed 6 bases, and the junction held 11 bases outside the gene matches. In DNA form, the CDR3 reads TGCGCCAGCAGCAGAGGACAGGTGGCGCCGGATACGCAGTATTTT. Translating gives CASSRGQVAPDTQYF.

This clonotype was detected many times. The rearrangement links TRBV10-2 to TRBJ1-2; no clear D gene. The CDR3 spans 12 residues. Germline-derived CDR1 and CDR2 are WSHSY and SAAADI. V was shortened by 4 bases and J by 7 bases, with 10 bases between the two germline ends. The CDR3 spells CASSVGSGGYTF. The CDR3 nucleotides are TGCGCCAGCAGTGTAGGTTCAGGTGGCTACACCTTC.

This clonotype occurred many times. J is TRBJ2-7 and V is TRBV5-1; 7 nucleotides line up with TRBD1. With V trimmed by 0 bases and J by 3 bases, 3 bases remained unmatched. Germline V gene lookup returns CDR1 SGHRS and CDR2 YFSETQ. The CDR3 has 14 residues. CDR3 nucleotides: TGCGCCAGCAGCTTGGGACAGGGCAGCTACGAGCAGTACTTC. As protein: CASSLGQGSYEQYF. Full variable domain (remainder filled in from reference TRBV5-1 and TRBJ2-7): KAGVTQTPRYLIKTRGQQVTLSCSPISGHRSVSWYQQTPGQGLQFLFEYFSETQRNKGNFPGRFSGRQFSNSRSEMNVSTLELGDSALYLCASSLGQGSYEQYFGPGTRLTVT.